Sequencing of this T cell receptor beta chain was carried out in a study of blood T cell repertoires in COVID-19. Produced via immunoSEQ multiplex PCR; TCRdb's table is partial and in-frame only. The sample lists about 39,000 clones, approximately 91% occurring once. This CDR3 has 14 amino acids. Germline V gene lookup returns CDR1 KGHSH and CDR2 LQKENI. J gave up 3 bases and V 3 bases, and 2 bases lay outside the gene matches. The sequence came from a man aged 45-60 years with active COVID-19. The gene calls are TRBV18 and TRBJ1-2, with 9 nucleotides matching TRBD1. Sample: peripheral blood. The CDR3 reads CASSPRTGDYGYTF. The CDR3 DNA reads TGTGCCAGCTCACCCCGGACAGGGGACTATGGCTACACCTTC.